This entry lists 20 T cell receptor beta chains sequenced from one sample in a study of prognosis after radiotherapy for stage I lung cancer. Multiplex PCR, run in two rounds, amplified TCR beta CDR3 from genomic DNA. During first-round PCR, primers specific to each TRBV and TRBJ gene were used. TCRdb used MiXCR to reprocess the multiplex PCR reads, holding one entry per CDR3 protein. The repertoire includes about 59,000 distinct CDR3 sequences, around a quarter of them detected once, and under 10% sits in the top ten. Source: PBMCs, taken before or after stereotactic body radiation therapy (not recorded which). These TCRs come from a donor aged 50 or older with non-small cell lung cancer.

This clonotype is medium-sized in the sample. The rearrangement joins TRBV6-1 to TRBJ1-2, with D possibly being TRBD1 (5 bases). V was clipped by 7 bases and J by 7 bases, with 19 bases between them. Germline V gene data show CDR1 as MNHNS and CDR2 as SASEGT. The CDR3 is 14 amino acids. This CDR3 is CASTEGAQRGGYTF. The CDR3 nucleotides are TGTGCCAGCACGGAAGGGGCGCAAAGGGGTGGCTACACCTTC.

This clonotype was counted many times. The J gene is TRBJ2-5, the V gene TRBV20-1; a weak D match, TRBD1 (5 bases). The germline V and J ends were trimmed by 0 bases and 2 bases, with 19 bases remaining between them. Germline values: CDR1 DFQATT, CDR2 SNEGSKA (reference sequence). The CDR3 runs 17 residues. This CDR3 reads CSARDVGLTRFQETQYF. CDR3 DNA: TGCAGTGCTAGAGATGTGGGGCTAACAAGGTTTCAAGAGACCCAGTACTTC.

As regards this clonotype: An end of the junction differs from the germline gene, which may be a read error. The gene calls are TRBV27 and TRBJ2-5; either TRBD1 or TRBD2 may fit D (6 bases each). The CDR3 has 15 amino acids. Germline CDR1 and CDR2: MNHEY and SMNVEV (reference sequence). The chain's CDR3 is CAISPEDGGQDTQYF. CDR3 DNA sequence: TGTGCCATCAGCCCCGAGGACGGGGGACAAGATACCCAGTACTTC.

The chain carries TRBV7-9 and TRBJ1-1; maybe TRBD1 (6 bases). The V end lost 5 bases, the J end lost 1 base, and 17 bases lay between the germline ends. The V gene's germline CDR1 is SEHNR and CDR2 FQNEAQ (reference sequence). The CDR3 is 16 amino acids. CDR3 DNA sequence: TGTGCCAGCAGCCTGGGGGCCACTGCGCGGAACACTGAAGCTTTCTTT. It specifies CASSLGATARNTEAFF.

As regards this clonotype: The junction departs from the called germline gene at one end, perhaps through a read error. V usage is TRBV12-3 or TRBV12-4 and J usage is TRBJ1-2, with D uncertain. The length of the CDR3 is 13 residues. This chain's CDR3 is CASILSHPYGYTF. The CDR3 DNA reads as TGTGCCAGCATTTTAAGCCACCCCTATGGCTACACCTTC.

This clonotype has just one count. This rearrangement joins TRBV5-1 to TRBJ1-2; no definite D call. The germline CDR1 and CDR2 sequences are SGHRS and YFSETQ. The CDR3 sequence is 13 residues long. V gave up 3 bases and J gave up 4 bases, with 10 bases separating them. The chain's CDR3 is CASSSDVGYGYTF. In nucleotides, the CDR3 is TGCGCCAGCAGCTCTGATGTAGGCTATGGCTACACCTTC.

In its sample, this clonotype was seen many times. In DNA, the CDR3 is TGCGCCAGCAGCCAAGTCCCCGGACTAGCCGCAACTGGCAAAAACATTCAGTACTTC. This sequence encodes CASSQVPGLAATGKNIQYF. This rearrangement joins TRBV4-3 to TRBJ2-4; 8 bases fit TRBD2. The V and J ends lost 1 base and 3 bases, in that order; junction bases with no gene match: 14. Germline lookup yields CDR1 LGHNA and CDR2 YSLEER. The CDR3 loop spans 19 amino acids.

There are many counts of this clonotype. This sequence joins TRBV7-2 and TRBJ1-2, with D perhaps TRBD1 (5 bases). The germline gives CDR1 SGHTA, CDR2 FQGNSA. This CDR3 contains 15 residues. The V end lost 1 base, the J end lost 8 bases, and 17 bases lay between the germline ends. The CDR3 DNA reads TGTGCCAGCAGCTTAGAGGGGTCTTCTCCGGTGGGCTACACCTTC. As protein: CASSLEGSSPVGYTF. Supplemented by reference TRBV7-2 and TRBJ1-2, the full variable domain reads GAGVSQSPSNKVTEKGKDVELRCDPISGHTALYWYRQSLGQGLEFLIYFQGNSAPDKSGLPSDRFSAERTGGSVSTLTIQRTQQEDSAVYLCASSLEGSSPVGYTFGSGTRLTVV.

In its sample, this clonotype was seen many times. This chain links TRBV20-1 with TRBJ1-1; weak D call: TRBD1 (6 bases). Germline V CDR1 and CDR2: DFQATT, SNEGSKA (reference sequence). V was cut by 2 bases and J by 1 base, with 14 bases left in between. This CDR3 has 15 residues. The CDR3 sequence: CSARRQTRGNTEAFF. As DNA, the CDR3 is TGCAGTGCTAGACGCCAAACCAGGGGGAACACTGAAGCTTTCTTT.

J is TRBJ2-5 and V is TRBV2, with 7 bases aligning to TRBD1. The CDR3 has 12 residues. The V segment lost 8 bases and the J segment 0 bases; nucleotides outside the gene matches: 0. The V gene's germline CDR1 is SNHLY and CDR2 FYNNEI. The CDR3 reads CASGTDQETQYF. Written as DNA, the CDR3 is TGTGCCAGCGGGACAGACCAAGAGACCCAGTACTTC.

As regards this clonotype: A far more abundant clone sits one base away, making this likely a read error. The V gene is TRBV6-4, the J gene TRBJ2-7; D perhaps matches TRBD1 (6 bases). Germline CDR1 MRHNA, CDR2 SNTAGT. The CDR3 runs to 13 residues. V shed 5 bases and J shed 10 bases, with 18 bases lying between them. The CDR3 spells CASSLLGQADQYF. The CDR3 bases are TGTGCCAGCAGTCTTTTGGGACAAGCCGATCAGTACTTC.

The chain carries TRBV7-6 and TRBJ2-5; 7 nucleotides align to TRBD1. Germline loops: CDR1 SGHVS, CDR2 FNYEAQ. Trimming at V came to 5 bases and at J to 4 bases, leaving 7 bases not matched to a gene. The CDR3 is 14 amino acids. The CDR3 spells CASSGGQVSETQYF. The CDR3 region has the DNA TGTGCCAGCAGCGGTGGACAGGTTTCAGAGACCCAGTACTTC.

In its sample, this clonotype was seen many times. The J gene is TRBJ1-6, the V gene TRBV6-1; D gene unclear. This CDR3 is built from 13 residues. Germline V gives CDR1 MNHNS, CDR2 SASEGT. V was trimmed by 5 bases and J by 5 bases, leaving 7 bases between them. The CDR3: CASSKSDNSPLHF. CDR3 in DNA: TGTGCCAGCAGTAAGAGCGATAATTCACCCCTCCACTTT.

In regard to this clonotype: One base separates it from a far larger clone, so it is likely a read error. The chain has TRBV6-5 and TRBJ1-6, with a possible D match to TRBD1 (6 bases). This CDR3 comprises 13 residues. V shed 11 bases and J shed 7 bases, with 15 bases lying between them. The V gene's germline CDR1 is MNHEY and CDR2 SVGAGI. The DNA for the CDR3 is TGTGCCTCCGGGACAACTCGAAATTCACCCCTCCACTTT. This codes for CASGTTRNSPLHF.

This clonotype has ten or more counts. V usage is TRBV7-2 and J usage is TRBJ2-3; D tentatively fits TRBD1 or TRBD2 (6 bases each). The CDR3 is 16 amino acids. Germline lookup yields CDR1 SGHTA and CDR2 FQGNSA. V was shortened by 2 bases and J by 0 bases, with 12 bases between the two germline ends. DNA of the CDR3: TGTGCCAGCAGCTTATCGGGGGCCATGAGCACAGATACGCAGTATTTT. As protein: CASSLSGAMSTDTQYF.

At least ten counts were recorded for this clonotype. The genes are TRBV7-9 and TRBJ1-6; D gene ambiguous. The CDR3 spans 16 residues. Germline V CDR1 and CDR2: SEHNR, FQNEAQ (reference sequence). Deletions cut 1 base from V and 10 bases from J, with 17 bases between. DNA for the CDR3: TGTGCCAGCAGCTTAGAGCCCTCGGGCAGGAACTCACCCCTCCACTTT. Residues: CASSLEPSGRNSPLHF.

This clonotype was seen at least ten times. CDR3 amino acids: CASSLAVVATNEKLFF. In nucleotides, the CDR3 is TGTGCCAGCAGCTTGGCCGTGGTTGCAACTAATGAAAAACTGTTTTTT. This chain links TRBV5-5 with TRBJ1-4, with D uncertain. This CDR3 contains 16 residues. Looked up from germline, CDR1 is SGHKS and CDR2 is YYEKEE (reference sequence). V lost 0 bases and J 0 bases, leaving 9 bases between the germline ends.

This clonotype was counted at least ten times. J is TRBJ1-1 and V is TRBV4-3, with a weak D call TRBD1 (6 bases). The CDR3 has 15 residues. The germline CDR1 and CDR2 sequences are LGHNA and YSLEER. The V end lost 2 bases, the J end lost 6 bases, and 16 bases lay between the germline ends. The CDR3 reads CASSQTYRDRPEAFF. CDR3 bases: TGCGCCAGCAGCCAAACTTACAGGGACCGGCCTGAAGCTTTCTTT.

Concerning this clonotype itself: A single base separates this from a much larger clone, so it may be a read error. The chain carries TRBV2 and TRBJ2-3; D assignment may be TRBD1 or TRBD2 (5 bases each). V lost 1 base to trimming and J lost 2 bases, with 16 bases between them. This CDR3 spans 17 amino acids. Germline V gives CDR1 SNHLY, CDR2 FYNNEI. For the CDR3, the DNA is TGTGCCAGCAGTGAAGACCTTAGCTGGGGGACCACAGATACGCAGTATTTT. This gives the protein CASSEDLSWGTTDTQYF.

For this clonotype: Germline is not matched at one junction end, which may reflect a read error. The V call is TRBV7-9, the J call TRBJ1-5, with D possibly TRBD1 on 6 matching bases. This CDR3 has 14 amino acids. Germline values: CDR1 SEHNR, CDR2 FQNEAQ (reference sequence). In DNA form, the CDR3 reads TGTGCCAGCAGCTCCGAGGGGGGAAATCAGCCCCGGCATTTT. It translates to CASSSEGGNQPRHF.